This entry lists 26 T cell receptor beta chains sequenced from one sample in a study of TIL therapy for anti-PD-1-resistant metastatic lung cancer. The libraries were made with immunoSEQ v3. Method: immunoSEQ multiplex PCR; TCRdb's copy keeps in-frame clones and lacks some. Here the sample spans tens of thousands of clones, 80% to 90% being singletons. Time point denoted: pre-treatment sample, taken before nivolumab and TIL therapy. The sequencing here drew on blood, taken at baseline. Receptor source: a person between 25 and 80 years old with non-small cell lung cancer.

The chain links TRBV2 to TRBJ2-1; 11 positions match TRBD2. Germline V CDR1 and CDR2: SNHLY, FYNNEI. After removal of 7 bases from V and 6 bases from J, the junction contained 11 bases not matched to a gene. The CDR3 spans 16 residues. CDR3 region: CASTSGRPEQTNEQFF. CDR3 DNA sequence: TGTGCCAGCACTAGCGGGAGGCCTGAACAGACCAATGAGCAGTTCTTC.

The CDR3: CASSGQGANTEAFF. The CDR3 bases are TGTGCCAGCAGCGGACAGGGAGCGAACACTGAAGCTTTCTTT. J is TRBJ1-1 and V is TRBV6-4, with 8 bases aligning to TRBD1. The V gene end was trimmed by 6 bases and the J gene end by 1 base; junction bases not matched to a gene: 4. The CDR3 is 14 residues long. CDR1 is MRHNA and CDR2 is SNTAGT in the germline V gene.

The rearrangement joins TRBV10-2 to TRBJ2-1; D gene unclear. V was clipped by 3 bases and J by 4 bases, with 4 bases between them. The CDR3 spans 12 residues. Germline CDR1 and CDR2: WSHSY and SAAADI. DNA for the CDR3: TGCGCCAGCAGTGAAACTTACAATGAGCAGTTCTTC. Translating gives CASSETYNEQFF.

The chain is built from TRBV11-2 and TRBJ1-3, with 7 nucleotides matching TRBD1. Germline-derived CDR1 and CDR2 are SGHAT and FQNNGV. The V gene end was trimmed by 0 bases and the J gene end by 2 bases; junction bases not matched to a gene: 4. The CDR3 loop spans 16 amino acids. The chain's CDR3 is CASSLESGGPGNTIYF. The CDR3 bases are TGTGCCAGCAGCTTAGAGTCAGGGGGGCCTGGAAACACCATATATTTT.

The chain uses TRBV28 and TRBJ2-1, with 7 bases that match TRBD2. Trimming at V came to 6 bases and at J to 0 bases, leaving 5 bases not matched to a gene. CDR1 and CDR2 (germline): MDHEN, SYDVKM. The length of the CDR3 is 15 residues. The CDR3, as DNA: TGTGCCAGCAGGTTGGGCGGGAGCTCCTACAATGAGCAGTTCTTC. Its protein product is CASRLGGSSYNEQFF.

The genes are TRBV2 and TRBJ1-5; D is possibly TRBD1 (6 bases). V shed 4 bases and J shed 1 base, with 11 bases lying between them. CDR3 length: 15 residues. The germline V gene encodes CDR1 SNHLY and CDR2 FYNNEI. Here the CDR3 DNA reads TGTGCCAGCAGTGGAAGGGGGGGAAGCAATCAGCCCCAGCATTTT. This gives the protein CASSGRGGSNQPQHF.

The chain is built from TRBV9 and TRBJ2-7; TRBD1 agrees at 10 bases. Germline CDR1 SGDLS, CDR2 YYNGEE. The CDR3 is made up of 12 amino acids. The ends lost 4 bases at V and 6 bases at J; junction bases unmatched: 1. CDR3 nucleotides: TGTGCCAGCAGCCGGGACAGGGGCGAGCAGTACTTC. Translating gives CASSRDRGEQYF.

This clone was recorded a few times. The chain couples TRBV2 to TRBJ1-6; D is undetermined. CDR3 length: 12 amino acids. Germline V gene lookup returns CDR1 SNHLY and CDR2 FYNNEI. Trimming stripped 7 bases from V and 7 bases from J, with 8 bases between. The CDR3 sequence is CASTNLNSPLHF. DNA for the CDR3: TGTGCCAGCACCAACCTCAATTCACCCCTCCACTTT.

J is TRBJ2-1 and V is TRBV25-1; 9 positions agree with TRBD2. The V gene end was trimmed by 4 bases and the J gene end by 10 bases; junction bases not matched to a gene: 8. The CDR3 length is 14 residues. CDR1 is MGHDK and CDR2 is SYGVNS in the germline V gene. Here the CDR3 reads CASSVGGGAWEQFF. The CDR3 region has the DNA TGTGCCAGCAGTGTGGGCGGGGGGGCCTGGGAGCAGTTCTTC.

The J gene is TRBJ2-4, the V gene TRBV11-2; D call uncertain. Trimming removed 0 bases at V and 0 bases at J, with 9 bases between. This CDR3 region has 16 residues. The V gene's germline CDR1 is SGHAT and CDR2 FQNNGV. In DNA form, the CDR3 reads TGTGCCAGCAGCTTAGAGCCAGGTCTAGCCAAAAACATTCAGTACTTC. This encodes CASSLEPGLAKNIQYF.

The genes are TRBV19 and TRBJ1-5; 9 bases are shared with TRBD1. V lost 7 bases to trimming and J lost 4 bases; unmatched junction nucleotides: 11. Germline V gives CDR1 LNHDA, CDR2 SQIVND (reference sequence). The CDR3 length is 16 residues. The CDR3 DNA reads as TGTGCCAGTAACAACTCGGGACAGGGCCGAAATCAGCCCCAGCATTTT. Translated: CASNNSGQGRNQPQHF.

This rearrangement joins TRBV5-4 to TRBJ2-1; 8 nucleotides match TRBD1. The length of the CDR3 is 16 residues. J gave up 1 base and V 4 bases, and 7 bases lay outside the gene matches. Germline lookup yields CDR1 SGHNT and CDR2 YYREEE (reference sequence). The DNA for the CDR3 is TGTGCCAGCAGCATCGCCGGGACAGGTTCCTACAATGAGCAGTTCTTC. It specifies CASSIAGTGSYNEQFF. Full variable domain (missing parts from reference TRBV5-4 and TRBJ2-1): ETGVTQSPTHLIKTRGQQVTLRCSSQSGHNTVSWYQQALGQGPQFIFQYYREEENGRGNFPPRFSGLQFPNYSSELNVNALELDDSALYLCASSIAGTGSYNEQFFGPGTRLTVL.

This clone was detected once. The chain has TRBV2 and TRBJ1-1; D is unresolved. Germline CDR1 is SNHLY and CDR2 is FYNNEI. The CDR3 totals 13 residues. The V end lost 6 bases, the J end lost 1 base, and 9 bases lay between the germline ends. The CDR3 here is CASSPTQNTEAFF. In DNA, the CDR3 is TGTGCCAGCAGCCCCACCCAGAACACTGAAGCTTTCTTT. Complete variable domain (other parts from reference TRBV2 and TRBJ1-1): EPEVTQTPSHQVTQMGQEVILRCVPISNHLYFYWYRQILGQKVEFLVSFYNNEISEKSEIFDDQFSVERPDGSNFTLKIRSTKLEDSAMYFCASSPTQNTEAFFGQGTRLTVV.

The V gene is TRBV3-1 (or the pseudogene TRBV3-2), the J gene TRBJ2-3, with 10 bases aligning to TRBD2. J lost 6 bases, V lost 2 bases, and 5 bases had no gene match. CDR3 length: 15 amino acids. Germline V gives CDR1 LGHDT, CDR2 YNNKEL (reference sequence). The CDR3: CASSQTSGEGDTQYF. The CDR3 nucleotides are TGTGCCAGCAGCCAAACTAGCGGGGAGGGGGATACGCAGTATTTT.

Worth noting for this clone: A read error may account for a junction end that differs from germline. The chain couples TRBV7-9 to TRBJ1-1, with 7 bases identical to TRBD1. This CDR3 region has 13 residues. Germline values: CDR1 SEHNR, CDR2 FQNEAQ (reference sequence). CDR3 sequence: CASSSTGNPEAFF. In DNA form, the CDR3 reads TGTGCCAGCAGCTCGACAGGGAACCCTGAAGCTTTCTTT. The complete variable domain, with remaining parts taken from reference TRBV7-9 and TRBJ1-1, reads DTGVSQNPRHKITKRGQNVTFRCDPISEHNRLYWYRQTLGQGPEFLTYFQNEAQLEKSRLLSDRFSAERPKGSFSTLEIQRTEQGDSAMYLCASSSTGNPEAFFGQGTRLTVV.

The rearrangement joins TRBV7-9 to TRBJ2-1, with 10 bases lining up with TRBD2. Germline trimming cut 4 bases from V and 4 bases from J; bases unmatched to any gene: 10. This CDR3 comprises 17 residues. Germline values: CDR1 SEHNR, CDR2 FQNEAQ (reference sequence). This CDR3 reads CASSSPPTSGEYNEQFF. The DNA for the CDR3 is TGTGCCAGCAGCTCCCCTCCTACTAGCGGGGAATACAATGAGCAGTTCTTC.

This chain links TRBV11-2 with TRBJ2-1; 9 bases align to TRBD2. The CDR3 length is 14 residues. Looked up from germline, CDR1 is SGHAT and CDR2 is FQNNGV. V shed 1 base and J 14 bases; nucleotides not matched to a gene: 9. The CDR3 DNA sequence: TGTGCCAGCAGCTTAGGACGAGGACTAGCGAGTGAGTTCTTC. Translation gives CASSLGRGLASEFF.

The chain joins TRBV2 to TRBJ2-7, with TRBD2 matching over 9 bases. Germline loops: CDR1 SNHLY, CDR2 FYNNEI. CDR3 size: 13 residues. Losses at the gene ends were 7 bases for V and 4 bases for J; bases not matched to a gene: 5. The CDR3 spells CASIRRGGYEQYF. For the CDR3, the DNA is TGTGCCAGCATACGGCGGGGGGGGTACGAGCAGTACTTC. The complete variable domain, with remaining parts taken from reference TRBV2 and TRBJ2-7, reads EPEVTQTPSHQVTQMGQEVILRCVPISNHLYFYWYRQILGQKVEFLVSFYNNEISEKSEIFDDQFSVERPDGSNFTLKIRSTKLEDSAMYFCASIRRGGYEQYFGPGTRLTVT.

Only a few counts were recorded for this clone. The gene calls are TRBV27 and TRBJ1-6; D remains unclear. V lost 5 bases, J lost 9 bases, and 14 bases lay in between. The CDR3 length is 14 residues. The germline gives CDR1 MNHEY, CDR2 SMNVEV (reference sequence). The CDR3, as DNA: TGTGCCAGCAGTAAACGGGCCCTGGGTTCACCCCTCCACTTT. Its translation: CASSKRALGSPLHF.

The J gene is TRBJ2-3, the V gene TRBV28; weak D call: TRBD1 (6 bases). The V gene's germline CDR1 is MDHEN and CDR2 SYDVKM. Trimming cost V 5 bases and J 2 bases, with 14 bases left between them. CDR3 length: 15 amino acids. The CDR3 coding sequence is TGTGCCAGCAGTCTTGGGGGCACATCCACAGATACGCAGTATTTT. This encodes CASSLGGTSTDTQYF.

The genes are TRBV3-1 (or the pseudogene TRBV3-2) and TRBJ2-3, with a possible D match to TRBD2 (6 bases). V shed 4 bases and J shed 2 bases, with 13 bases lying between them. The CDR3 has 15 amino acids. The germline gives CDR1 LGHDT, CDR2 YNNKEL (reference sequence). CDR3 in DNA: TGTGCCAGCAGCCCTGGGACTGGATCCACAGATACGCAGTATTTT. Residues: CASSPGTGSTDTQYF.

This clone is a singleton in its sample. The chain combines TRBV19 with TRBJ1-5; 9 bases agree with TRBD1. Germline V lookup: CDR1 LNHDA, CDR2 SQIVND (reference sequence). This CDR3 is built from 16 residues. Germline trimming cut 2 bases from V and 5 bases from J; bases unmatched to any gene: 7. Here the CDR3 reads CASSIPWDRVDQPQHF. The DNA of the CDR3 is TGTGCCAGTAGTATACCCTGGGACAGGGTGGATCAGCCCCAGCATTTT.

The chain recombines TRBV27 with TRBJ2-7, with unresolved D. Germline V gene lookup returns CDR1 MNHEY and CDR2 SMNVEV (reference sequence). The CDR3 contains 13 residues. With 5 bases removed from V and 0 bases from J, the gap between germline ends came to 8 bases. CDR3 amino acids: CASSLKSSYEQYF. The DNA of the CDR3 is TGTGCCAGCAGTCTCAAAAGCTCCTACGAGCAGTACTTC.

CDR3: CASTRDRGDEKLFF. The DNA for the CDR3 is TGCGCCAGCACCCGGGACAGGGGAGATGAAAAACTGTTTTTT. The chain links TRBV10-2 to TRBJ1-4, with 10 bases lining up with TRBD1. Per the germline V gene, CDR1 is WSHSY and CDR2 is SAAADI. Unmatched junction bases numbered 5, after V lost 7 bases and J lost 6 bases. The length of the CDR3 is 14 residues.

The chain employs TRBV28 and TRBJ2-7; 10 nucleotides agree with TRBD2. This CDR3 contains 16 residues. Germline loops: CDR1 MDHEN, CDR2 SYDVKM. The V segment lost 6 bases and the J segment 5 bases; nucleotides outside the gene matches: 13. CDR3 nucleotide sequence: TGTGCCAGCAGCCCTCTTGGAGCGGGAGGGCTCGACGAGCAGTACTTC. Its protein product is CASSPLGAGGLDEQYF.

CDR3 DNA: TGTGCCAGCAGTCCAAGACAGGGTGTTAAGGTGGATACGCAGTATTTT. Protein sequence: CASSPRQGVKVDTQYF. J is TRBJ2-3 and V is TRBV28; TRBD1 matches 7 bases. Germline CDR1 is MDHEN and CDR2 is SYDVKM. Unmatched junction bases numbered 14, after V lost 5 bases and J lost 6 bases. CDR3 length: 16 amino acids. Filled out from reference TRBV28 and TRBJ2-3, the complete variable domain reads DVKVTQSSRYLVKRTGEKVFLECVQDMDHENMFWYRQDPGLGLRLIYFSYDVKMKEKGDIPEGYSVSREKKERFSLILESASTNQTSMYLCASSPRQGVKVDTQYFGPGTRLTVL.